These 18 T cell receptor beta chains were all obtained from the same sample, sequenced in a study of T cells in women clearing cervical HPV infection. Libraries were prepared by immunoSEQ multiplex PCR; TCRdb keeps only in-frame clonotypes and omits some of them. The sample includes tens of thousands of clones. The material sequenced was blood buffy coat. The origin of the receptors is a woman between 18 and 70 years old with a cervical HPV16 infection that either progressed to CIN3+ or cleared (not recorded which).

With respect to this clone: At one end the junction does not follow the germline gene, possibly because of a read error. The read stops 3 residues short of the end of the CDR3; the missing end is completed from the germline J gene. The chain joins TRBV4-2 to TRBJ2-1; 7 bases map to TRBD2. Germline-derived CDR1 and CDR2 are LGHNA and YNFKEQ. CDR3 length: 17 amino acids. CDR3 DNA, as far as it was read: TGCGCCAGCAGCCAAAGGGGAGGCGGGGAGGGTAGCAATGAG. Translating gives CASSQRGGGEGSNE. Given in full, the CDR3 is CASSQRGGGEGSNEQFF.

A note on this clone: The read falls 3 residues short of the CDR3 end, and the missing part is taken from the germline J gene. The chain combines TRBV7-2 with TRBJ1-5; D gene uncertain. Trimming took off 2 bases at V and 5 bases at J, with 13 bases between the two ends. Germline CDR1 is SGHTA and CDR2 is FQGNSA. CDR3 size: 15 residues. The covered CDR3 bases are TGTGCCAGCAGCTTACAGGCCCCAGCCGATCAGCCC. The encoded protein is CASSLQAPADQP. The entire CDR3 sequence reads CASSLQAPADQPQHF.

CDR3 sequence: CASSPWGANTGELFF. CDR3 DNA, as far as it was read: TGTGCCAGCAGTCCGTGGGGGGCGAACACCGGGGAG. The V and J genes are TRBV27 and TRBJ2-2, with D perhaps matching TRBD2 (6 bases). The CDR3 extends 3 residues past the end of the read, so its final part is completed from the germline J gene. CDR3 length: 15 amino acids. Per germline, CDR1 MNHEY and CDR2 SMNVEV (reference sequence). The ends were cut back, 5 bases at V and 0 bases at J, with 10 bases in the middle.

A note on this clone: The sequenced fragment ends 3 residues before the CDR3 boundary, so the rest is inferred from the germline J gene. The chain recombines TRBV19 with TRBJ1-1, with D tentatively TRBD1 (5 bases). This CDR3 has 14 amino acids. Deletions cut 3 bases from V and 5 bases from J, with 13 bases between. CDR1 is LNHDA and CDR2 is SQIVND in the germline V gene (reference sequence). The covered CDR3 bases are TGTGCCAGTAGTATTTACGGGGGTCGGACTGAA. It translates to CASSIYGGRTE. Given in full, the CDR3 is CASSIYGGRTEAFF.

Of note for this clone: The read comes to an end 3 residues before the CDR3 does, leaving the germline J gene to fill in the end. The V and J genes are TRBV7-2 and TRBJ2-4; 16 bases align to TRBD2. The V gene's germline CDR1 is SGHTA and CDR2 FQGNSA. This CDR3 region has 15 residues. This CDR3 reads CASSSGLAGGPPQYF. Incomplete CDR3 DNA: TGTGCCAGCAGCTCGGGACTAGCGGGGGGGCCCCCT.

About this clone itself: The read stops 3 residues short of the end of the CDR3; the missing end is completed from the germline J gene. The chain joins TRBV30 to TRBJ1-3, with a weak D call TRBD1 (6 bases). Germline lookup yields CDR1 GTSNPN and CDR2 SVGIG (reference sequence). The CDR3 runs 12 residues. The CDR3 bases that were read are TGTGCCTGGCGGACAGAGGGAAGCACG. Protein sequence: CAWRTEGST. The entire CDR3 protein reads CAWRTEGSTIYF. Full variable domain (remainder filled in from reference TRBV30 and TRBJ1-3): SQTIHQWPATLVQPVGSPLSLECTVEGTSNPNLYWYRQAAGRGLQLLFYSVGIGQISSEVPQNLSASRPQDRQFILSSKKLLLSDSGFYLCAWRTEGSTIYFGEGSWLTVV.

Regarding this clone: The read ends 3 residues before the CDR3 terminus; that terminus is restored from the germline J gene. J is TRBJ2-3 and V is TRBV24-1, with a tentative D call TRBD1 (6 bases). Per the germline V gene, CDR1 is KGHDR and CDR2 is SFDVKD. This CDR3 contains 16 residues. The V gene lost 4 bases and the J gene lost 5 bases, with 18 bases spanning the gap. The CDR3 here is CATSDGRPSRGDTQYF. The CDR3 DNA, read in part, is TGTGCCACCAGTGACGGGCGGCCCTCCAGGGGAGATACG.

To note about this clone: The missing CDR3 end, 3 residues past where the read stops, is filled in from the germline J gene. The genes are TRBV20-1 and TRBJ1-5; D perhaps matches TRBD1 (5 bases). Germline values: CDR1 DFQATT, CDR2 SNEGSKA (reference sequence). The CDR3 runs 16 residues. V was clipped by 1 base and J by 0 bases, with 13 bases between them. CDR3 DNA (partial): TGCAGTGCTAGAGGGGGCAGCCTCTATAGCAATCAGCCC. This codes for CSARGGSLYSNQP. The entire CDR3 reads CSARGGSLYSNQPQHF.

With regard to this clone: The read halts 3 residues ahead of the CDR3 end, with the missing end drawn from the germline J gene. The chain combines TRBV12-3 or TRBV12-4 with TRBJ2-3, with 9 nucleotides matching TRBD2. Trimming cost V 2 bases and J 3 bases; bases outside gene matches: 6. The CDR3 length is 16 residues. CDR3 residues: CASSLWASGDTDTQYF. The sequenced CDR3 bases are TGTGCCAGCAGTTTATGGGCTAGCGGGGATACAGATACG.

As regards this clone: The read halts 3 residues ahead of the CDR3 end, with the missing end drawn from the germline J gene. This chain uses TRBV5-1 with TRBJ2-2; D is perhaps TRBD2 (7 bases). CDR3 size: 16 residues. CDR1 and CDR2 from the germline V gene are SGHRS and YFSETQ. Trimming removed 3 bases from V and 5 bases from J, with 17 bases in between. The CDR3 sequence is CASSYVTGGGTGELFF. The CDR3 bases that were read are TGCGCCAGCAGCTATGTGACGGGGGGCGGAACCGGGGAG.

With regard to this clone: With the read ending 3 residues before the CDR3 end, the germline J gene is used to fill in that end. V and J are TRBV10-3 and TRBJ2-2, with 8 bases aligning to TRBD1. The germline gives CDR1 ENHRY, CDR2 SYGVKD. CDR3 length: 17 amino acids. V was pared by 4 bases and J by 10 bases, with 17 bases of the junction left unmatched. The CDR3 sequence is CAISGRVGQARIEELFF. The sequenced part of the CDR3 DNA is TGTGCCATCAGTGGTCGGGTGGGACAGGCTAGAATCGAGGAG.

Of note for this clone: From the germline J gene comes the end of the CDR3, since the read stops 3 residues before it. The chain recombines TRBV19 with TRBJ2-2; the match to TRBD2 covers 11 bases. The CDR3 spans 18 residues. Trimming removed 3 bases from V and 0 bases from J; junction bases left unmatched: 6. CDR1 LNHDA and CDR2 SQIVND come from the germline V gene (reference sequence). The CDR3 spells CASSILRTSGPNTGELFF. The part of the CDR3 DNA that was read is TGTGCCAGTAGTATTCTTAGGACTAGCGGGCCGAACACCGGGGAG.

Comment on this clone: Read sequence stops 3 residues before the CDR3 end, and the germline J gene provides the missing end. V usage is TRBV7-6 and J usage is TRBJ1-2; tentative D call: TRBD1 (5 bases). Germline V gene sequence: CDR1 SGHVS, CDR2 FNYEAQ. This CDR3 has 15 amino acids. The chain's CDR3 is CASSLFSGGYNDYTF. CDR3 DNA, as far as it was read: TGTGCCAGCAGCTTGTTTAGCGGGGGGTACAATGAC. Together with reference TRBV7-6 and TRBJ1-2, the CDR3 gives the full variable domain: GAGVSQSPRYKVTKRGQDVALRCDPISGHVSLYWYRQALGQGPEFLTYFNYEAQQDKSGLPNDRFSAERPEGSISTLTIQRTEQRDSAMYRCASSLFSGGYNDYTFGSGTRLTVV.

To note about this clone: The read gets to within 3 residues of the CDR3 end, and the germline J gene fills in the rest. V usage is TRBV5-1 and J usage is TRBJ2-3; D not certain. The length of the CDR3 is 16 residues. Germline CDR1 SGHRS, CDR2 YFSETQ. This chain's CDR3 is CASSLGVGFSNQPQYF. Partial CDR3 DNA: TGCGCCAGCAGCTTGGGTGTAGGTTTTAGCAATCAGCCG.

To note about this clone: The observed sequence ends 3 residues before the CDR3 terminus, with the missing tail filled in from the germline J gene. This sequence joins TRBV11-2 and TRBJ2-7; unclear D gene. The V gene's germline CDR1 is SGHAT and CDR2 FQNNGV. The ends were cut back, 3 bases at V and 3 bases at J, with 15 bases in the middle. The CDR3 sequence is 15 residues long. The CDR3 DNA, read in part, is TGTGCCAGCAGCTTCACCCTTACTGGTTTCTACGAG. It encodes CASSFTLTGFYE. The CDR3 in its entirety is CASSFTLTGFYEQYF.

Of note for this clone: The sequenced fragment ends 3 residues before the CDR3 boundary, so the rest is inferred from the germline J gene. The chain combines TRBV6-2 or TRBV6-3 with TRBJ2-7, with D maybe TRBD2 (6 bases). Trimming stripped 4 bases from V and 5 bases from J, with 15 bases between. The CDR3 runs 14 residues. The germline V gene has CDR1 MNHEY and CDR2 SVGEGT. CDR3 DNA (partial): TGTGCCAGCAGTTGGATAGCGGACTCGAACGAG. Protein sequence: CASSWIADSNE. The full CDR3 protein is CASSWIADSNEQYF.

The CDR3 region is CASSGGGNFMNTEAFF. Partial CDR3 DNA: TGTGCCAGCAGTGGGGGGGGCAACTTCATGAACACTGAA. The chain links TRBV6-1 to TRBJ1-1; a possible D gene is TRBD1 (6 bases). The read ends 3 residues shy of where the CDR3 ends; the end is completed using the germline J gene. The V gene's germline CDR1 is MNHNS and CDR2 SASEGT. There are 16 residues in the CDR3. Trimming took 4 bases from V and 0 from J, leaving 15 bases between them.

Remarks on this clone: The read falls 3 residues short of the CDR3 end, and the missing part is taken from the germline J gene. Other nucleotide sequences from this sample produce the same CDR3. V gene TRBV20-1 combines with J gene TRBJ2-7; 10 bases are a match to TRBD2. V was pared by 6 bases and J by 2 bases, with 7 bases of the junction left unmatched. Germline loops: CDR1 DFQATT, CDR2 SNEGSKA (reference sequence). CDR3 length: 14 residues. CDR3 bases read: TGCAGTGCCTCTCTAGCGGGAGAAGCCTACGAG. Protein sequence: CSASLAGEAYE. The CDR3 in its entirety is CSASLAGEAYEQYF.